What follows describes a single T cell receptor beta chain. The protocol was immunoSEQ multiplex PCR, while the TCRdb copy is restricted to in-frame clones and leaves out a portion. The sample includes under 90,000 clones, 75% to 90% of them seen just once. The data belong to a study of OX40 agonist ivuxolimab in advanced cancers. Study-level background: Every 2 weeks, patients got intravenous ivuxolimab at one of six dose levels (0.01-10 mg/kg). People in dose escalation had one of these cancers: hepatocellular carcinoma, melanoma, renal cell or head and neck cancer. Partial responses were achieved by three patients, of whom one had hepatocellular carcinoma and two had cutaneous melanoma.

Systemic immunosuppression or a history of autoimmune disease excluded patients. Germline CDR1 MNHEY, CDR2 SVGAGI. V was clipped by 6 bases and J by 3 bases, with 15 bases between them. The CDR3 sequence is 14 residues long. The sequences come from CD4+ or CD8+ T cells sorted from blood, collected in a trial of the OX40 agonist ivuxolimab. The clonotype originates from an adult with an advanced solid tumor such as melanoma, head and neck, liver or kidney cancer. V gene TRBV6-5 combines with J gene TRBJ2-7; a weak D match, TRBD1 (6 bases). CDR3 region: CASRELQGNYEQYV. CDR3 coding DNA: TGTGCCAGCAGGGAGTTACAGGGCAACTACGAGCAGTACGTC.